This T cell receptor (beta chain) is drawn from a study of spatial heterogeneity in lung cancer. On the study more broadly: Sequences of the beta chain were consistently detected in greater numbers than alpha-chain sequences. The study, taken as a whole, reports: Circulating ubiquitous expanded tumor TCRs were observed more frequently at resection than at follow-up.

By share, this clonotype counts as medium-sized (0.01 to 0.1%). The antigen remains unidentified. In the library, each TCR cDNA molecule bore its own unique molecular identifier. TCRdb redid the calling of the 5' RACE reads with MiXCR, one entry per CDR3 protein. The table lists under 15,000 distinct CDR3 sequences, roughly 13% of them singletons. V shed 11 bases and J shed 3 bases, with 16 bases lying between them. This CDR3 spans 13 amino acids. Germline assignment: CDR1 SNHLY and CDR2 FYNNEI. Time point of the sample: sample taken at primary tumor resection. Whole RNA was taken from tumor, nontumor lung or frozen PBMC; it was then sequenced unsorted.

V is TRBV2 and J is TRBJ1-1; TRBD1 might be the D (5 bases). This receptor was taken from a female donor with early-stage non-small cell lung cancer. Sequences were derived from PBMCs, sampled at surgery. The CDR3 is CAGRRGPDTEAFF. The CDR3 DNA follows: TGTGCCGGACGACGGGGACCGGACACTGAAGCTTTCTTT.